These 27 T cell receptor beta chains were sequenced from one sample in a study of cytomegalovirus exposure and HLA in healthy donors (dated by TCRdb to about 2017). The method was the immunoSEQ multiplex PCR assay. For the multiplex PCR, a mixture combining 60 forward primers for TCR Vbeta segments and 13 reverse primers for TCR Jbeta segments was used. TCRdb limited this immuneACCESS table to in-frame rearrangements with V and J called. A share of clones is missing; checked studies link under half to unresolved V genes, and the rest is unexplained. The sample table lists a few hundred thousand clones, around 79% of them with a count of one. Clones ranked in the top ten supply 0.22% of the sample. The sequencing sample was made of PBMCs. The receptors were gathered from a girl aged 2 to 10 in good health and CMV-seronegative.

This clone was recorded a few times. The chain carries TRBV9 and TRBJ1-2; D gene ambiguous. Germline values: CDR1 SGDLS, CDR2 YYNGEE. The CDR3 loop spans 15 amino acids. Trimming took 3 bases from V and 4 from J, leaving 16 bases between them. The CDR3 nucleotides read TGTGCCAGCAGCGCCCTGAGTGGAGAACGCTATGGCTACACCTTC. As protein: CASSALSGERYGYTF.

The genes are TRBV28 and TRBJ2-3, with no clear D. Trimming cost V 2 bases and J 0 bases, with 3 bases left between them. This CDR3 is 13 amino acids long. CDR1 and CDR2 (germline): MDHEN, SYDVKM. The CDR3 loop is CASSLESTDTQYF. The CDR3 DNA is TGTGCCAGCAGTTTAGAGAGCACAGATACGCAGTATTTT.

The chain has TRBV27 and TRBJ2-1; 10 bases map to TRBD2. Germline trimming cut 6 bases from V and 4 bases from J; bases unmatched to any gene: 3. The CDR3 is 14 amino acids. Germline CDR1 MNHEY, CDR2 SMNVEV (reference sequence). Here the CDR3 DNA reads TGTGCCAGCAGAGTAGCGGGGGGTTACAATGAGCAGTTCTTC. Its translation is CASRVAGGYNEQFF.

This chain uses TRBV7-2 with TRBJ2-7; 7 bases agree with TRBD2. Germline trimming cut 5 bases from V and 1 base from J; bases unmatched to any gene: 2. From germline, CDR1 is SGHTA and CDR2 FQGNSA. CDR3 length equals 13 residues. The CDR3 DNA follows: TGTGCCAGCAGCACCGGGAGGTCCTACGAGCAGTACTTC. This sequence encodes CASSTGRSYEQYF.

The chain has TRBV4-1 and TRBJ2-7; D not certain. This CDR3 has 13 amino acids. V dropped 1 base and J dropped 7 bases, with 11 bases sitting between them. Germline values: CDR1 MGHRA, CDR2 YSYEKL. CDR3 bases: TGCGCCAGCAGCCAAGTTGGCGGCCCGGAGCAGTACTTC. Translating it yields CASSQVGGPEQYF.

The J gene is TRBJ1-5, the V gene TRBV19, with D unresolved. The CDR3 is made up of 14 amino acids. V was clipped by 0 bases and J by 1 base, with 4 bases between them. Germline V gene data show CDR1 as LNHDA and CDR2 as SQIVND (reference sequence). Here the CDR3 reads CASSIERSNQPQHF. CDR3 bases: TGTGCCAGTAGTATAGAGCGGAGCAATCAGCCCCAGCATTTT. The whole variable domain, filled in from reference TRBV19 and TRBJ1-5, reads DGGITQSPKYLFRKEGQNVTLSCEQNLNHDAMYWYRQDPGQGLRLIYYSQIVNDFQKGDIAEGYSVSREKKESFPLTVTSAQKNPTAFYLCASSIERSNQPQHFGDGTRLSIL.

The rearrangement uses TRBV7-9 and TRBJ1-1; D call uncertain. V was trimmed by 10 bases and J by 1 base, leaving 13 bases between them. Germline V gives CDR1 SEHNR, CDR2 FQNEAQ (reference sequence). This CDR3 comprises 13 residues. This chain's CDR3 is CATTPQKNTEAFF. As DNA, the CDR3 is TGTGCCACAACCCCACAGAAGAACACTGAAGCTTTCTTT. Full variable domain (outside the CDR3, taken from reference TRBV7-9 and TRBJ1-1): DTGVSQNPRHKITKRGQNVTFRCDPISEHNRLYWYRQTLGQGPEFLTYFQNEAQLEKSRLLSDRFSAERPKGSFSTLEIQRTEQGDSAMYLCATTPQKNTEAFFGQGTRLTVV.

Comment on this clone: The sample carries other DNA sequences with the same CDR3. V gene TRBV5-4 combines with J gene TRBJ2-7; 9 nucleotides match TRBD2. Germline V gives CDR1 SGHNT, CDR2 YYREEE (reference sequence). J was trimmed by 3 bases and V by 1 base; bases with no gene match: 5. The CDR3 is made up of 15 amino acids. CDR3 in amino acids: CASSLRAGGFYEQYF. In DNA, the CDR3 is TGTGCCAGCAGCTTGAGAGCGGGGGGATTCTACGAGCAGTACTTC.

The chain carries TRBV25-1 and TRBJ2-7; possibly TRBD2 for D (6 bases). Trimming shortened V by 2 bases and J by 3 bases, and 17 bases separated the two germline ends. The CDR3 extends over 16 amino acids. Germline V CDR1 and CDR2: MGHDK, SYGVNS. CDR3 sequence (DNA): TGTGCCAGCAGTGAAAGGGAGGTTAATAAGTTCTACGAGCAGTACTTC. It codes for CASSEREVNKFYEQYF.

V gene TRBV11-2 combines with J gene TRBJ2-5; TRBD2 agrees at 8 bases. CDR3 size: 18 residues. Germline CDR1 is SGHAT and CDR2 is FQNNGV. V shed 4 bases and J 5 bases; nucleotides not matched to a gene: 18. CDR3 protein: CASSSVPAGAPKQETQYF. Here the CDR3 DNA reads TGTGCCAGCAGCTCGGTTCCAGCGGGGGCCCCCAAACAGGAGACCCAGTACTTC. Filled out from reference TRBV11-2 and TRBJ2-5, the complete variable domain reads EAGVAQSPRYKIIEKRQSVAFWCNPISGHATLYWYQQILGQGPKLLIQFQNNGVVDDSQLPKDRFSAERLKGVDSTLKIQPAKLEDSAVYLCASSSVPAGAPKQETQYFGPGTRLLVL.

This CDR3 is CASSDAREAFF. In DNA, the CDR3 is TGCGCCAGCAGTGACGCCCGGGAAGCTTTCTTT. The chain joins TRBV10-1 to TRBJ1-1; D call uncertain. The CDR3 runs to 11 residues. V dropped 3 bases and J dropped 8 bases, with 7 bases sitting between them. Germline CDR1 reads WNHNN; CDR2 reads SYGVQD (reference sequence).

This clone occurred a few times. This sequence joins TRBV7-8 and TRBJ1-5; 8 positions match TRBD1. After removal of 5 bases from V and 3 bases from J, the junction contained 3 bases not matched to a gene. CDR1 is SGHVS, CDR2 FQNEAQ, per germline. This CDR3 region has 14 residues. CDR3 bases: TGTGCCAGCAGCGGACAGGGACTCAATCAGCCCCAGCATTTT. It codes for CASSGQGLNQPQHF.

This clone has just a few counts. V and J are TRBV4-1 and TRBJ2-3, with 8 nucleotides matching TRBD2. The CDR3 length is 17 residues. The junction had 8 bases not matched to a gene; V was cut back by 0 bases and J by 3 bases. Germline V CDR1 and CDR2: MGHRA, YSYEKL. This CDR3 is CASSQEHPGGPTDTQYF. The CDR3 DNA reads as TGCGCCAGCAGCCAAGAACACCCGGGGGGGCCTACAGATACGCAGTATTTT.

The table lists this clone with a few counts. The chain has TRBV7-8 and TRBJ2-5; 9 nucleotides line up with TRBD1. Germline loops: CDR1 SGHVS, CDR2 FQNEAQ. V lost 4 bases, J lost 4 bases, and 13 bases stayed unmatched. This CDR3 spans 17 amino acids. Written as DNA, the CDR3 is TGTGCCAGCAGCTCCTCCGGGGGACAGGGTTTATTAGAGACCCAGTACTTC. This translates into CASSSSGGQGLLETQYF.

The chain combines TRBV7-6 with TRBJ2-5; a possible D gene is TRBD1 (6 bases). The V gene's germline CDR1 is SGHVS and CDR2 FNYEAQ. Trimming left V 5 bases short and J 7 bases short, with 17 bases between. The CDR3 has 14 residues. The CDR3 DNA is TGTGCCAGCAGCCCGGGACAACGAAGAGGGACCCAGTACTTC. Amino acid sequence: CASSPGQRRGTQYF.

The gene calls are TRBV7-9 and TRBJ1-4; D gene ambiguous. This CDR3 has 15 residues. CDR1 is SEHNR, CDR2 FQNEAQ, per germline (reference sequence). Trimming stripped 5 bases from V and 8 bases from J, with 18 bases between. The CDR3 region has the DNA TGTGCCAGCAGCCCACGCCCGACGGCAGGAGAAAAACTGTTTTTT. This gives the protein CASSPRPTAGEKLFF.

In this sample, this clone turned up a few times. Here the CDR3 reads CASKTSGVGELFF. The CDR3 DNA follows: TGTGCCAGTAAGACTAGCGGGGTAGGGGAGCTGTTTTTT. V gene TRBV19 combines with J gene TRBJ2-2; 11 bases are a match to TRBD2. Trimming removed 7 bases from V and 8 bases from J; junction bases left unmatched: 3. The CDR3 covers 13 residues. CDR1 LNHDA and CDR2 SQIVND come from the germline V gene (reference sequence). The full variable domain, in which reference TRBV19 and TRBJ2-2 provide the parts outside the CDR3, is DGGITQSPKYLFRKEGQNVTLSCEQNLNHDAMYWYRQDPGQGLRLIYYSQIVNDFQKGDIAEGYSVSREKKESFPLTVTSAQKNPTAFYLCASKTSGVGELFFGEGSRLTVL.

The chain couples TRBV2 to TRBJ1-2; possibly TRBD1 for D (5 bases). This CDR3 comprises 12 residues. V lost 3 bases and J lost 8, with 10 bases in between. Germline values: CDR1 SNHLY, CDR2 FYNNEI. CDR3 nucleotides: TGTGCCAGCAGTGATGCCGCAGGGGGCTACACCTTC. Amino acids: CASSDAAGGYTF.

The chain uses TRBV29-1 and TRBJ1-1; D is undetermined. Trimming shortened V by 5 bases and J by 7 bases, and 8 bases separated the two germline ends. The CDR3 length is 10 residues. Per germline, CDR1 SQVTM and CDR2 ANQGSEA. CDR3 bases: TGCAGCGTTCTCCAGTATGAAGCTTTCTTT. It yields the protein CSVLQYEAFF.

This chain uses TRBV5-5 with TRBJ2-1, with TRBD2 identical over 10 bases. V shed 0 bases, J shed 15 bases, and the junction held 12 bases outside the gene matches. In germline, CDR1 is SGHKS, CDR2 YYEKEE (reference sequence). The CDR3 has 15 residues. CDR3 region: CASSLEVSGRLVRFF. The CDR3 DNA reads TGTGCCAGCAGCTTGGAGGTTAGCGGGAGGTTGGTCCGGTTCTTC.

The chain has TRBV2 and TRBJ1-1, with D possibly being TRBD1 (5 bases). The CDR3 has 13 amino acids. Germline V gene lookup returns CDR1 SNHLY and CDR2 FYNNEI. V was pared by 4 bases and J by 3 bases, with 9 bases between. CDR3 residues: CASSAQGDTEAFF. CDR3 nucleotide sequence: TGTGCCAGCAGTGCGCAGGGCGACACTGAAGCTTTCTTT.

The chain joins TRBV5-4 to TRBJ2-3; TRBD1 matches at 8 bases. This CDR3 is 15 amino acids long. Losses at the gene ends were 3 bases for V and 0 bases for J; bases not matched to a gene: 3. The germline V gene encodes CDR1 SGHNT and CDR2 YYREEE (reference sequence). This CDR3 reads CASSSGTGSTDTQYF. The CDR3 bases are TGTGCCAGCAGCTCGGGGACAGGCAGCACAGATACGCAGTATTTT.

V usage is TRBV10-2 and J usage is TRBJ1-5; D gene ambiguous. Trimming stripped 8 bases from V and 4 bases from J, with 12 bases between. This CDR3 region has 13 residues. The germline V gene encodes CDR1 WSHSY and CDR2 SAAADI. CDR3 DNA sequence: TGCGCCAGCGCTAAAGTACAGAATCAGCCCCAGCATTTT. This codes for CASAKVQNQPQHF.

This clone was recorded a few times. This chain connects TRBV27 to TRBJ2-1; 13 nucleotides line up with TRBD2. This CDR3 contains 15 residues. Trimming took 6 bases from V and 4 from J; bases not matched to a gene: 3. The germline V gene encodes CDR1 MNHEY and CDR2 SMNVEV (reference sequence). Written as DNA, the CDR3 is TGTGCCAGCAGCAAACTAGCGGGGGGGTACAATGAGCAGTTCTTC. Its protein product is CASSKLAGGYNEQFF.

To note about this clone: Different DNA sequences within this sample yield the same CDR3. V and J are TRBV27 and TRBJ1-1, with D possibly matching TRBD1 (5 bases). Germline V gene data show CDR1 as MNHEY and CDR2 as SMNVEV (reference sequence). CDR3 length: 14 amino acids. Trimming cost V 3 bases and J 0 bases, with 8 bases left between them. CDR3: CASSLGGLNTEAFF. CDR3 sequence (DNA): TGTGCCAGCAGTTTGGGGGGTTTGAACACTGAAGCTTTCTTT.

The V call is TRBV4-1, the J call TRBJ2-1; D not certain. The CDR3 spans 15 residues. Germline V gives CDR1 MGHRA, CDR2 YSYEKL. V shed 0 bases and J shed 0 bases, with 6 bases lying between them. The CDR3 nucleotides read TGCGCCAGCAGCCAAGAGCCCAGCTCCTACAATGAGCAGTTCTTC. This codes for CASSQEPSSYNEQFF.

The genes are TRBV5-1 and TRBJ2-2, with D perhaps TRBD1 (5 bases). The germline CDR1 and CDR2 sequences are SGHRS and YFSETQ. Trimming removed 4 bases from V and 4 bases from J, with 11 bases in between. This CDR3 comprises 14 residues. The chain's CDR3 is CASSPGQRTGELFF. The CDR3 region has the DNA TGCGCCAGCAGCCCTGGACAACGCACCGGGGAGCTGTTTTTT.